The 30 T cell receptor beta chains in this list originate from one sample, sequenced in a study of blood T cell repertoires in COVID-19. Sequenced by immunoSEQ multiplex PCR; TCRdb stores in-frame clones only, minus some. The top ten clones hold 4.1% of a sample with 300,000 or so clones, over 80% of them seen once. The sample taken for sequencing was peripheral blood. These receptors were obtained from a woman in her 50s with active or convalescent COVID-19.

The CDR3 nucleotides read TGCGCCAGCAGCCAACCCACCAGGGGAGCTAACTATGGCTACACCTTC. Translation: CASSQPTRGANYGYTF. This rearrangement joins TRBV4-1 to TRBJ1-2, with D possibly being TRBD1 (6 bases). V gave up 2 bases and J gave up 0 bases, with 13 bases separating them. CDR3 length equals 16 residues. CDR1 is MGHRA and CDR2 is YSYEKL in the germline V gene.

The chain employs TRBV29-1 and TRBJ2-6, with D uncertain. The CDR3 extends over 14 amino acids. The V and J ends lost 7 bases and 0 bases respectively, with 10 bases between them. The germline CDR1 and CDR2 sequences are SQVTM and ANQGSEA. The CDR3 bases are TGCAGCGCTAAGAGTGGCTCTGGGGCCAACGTCCTGACTTTC. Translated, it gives CSAKSGSGANVLTF.

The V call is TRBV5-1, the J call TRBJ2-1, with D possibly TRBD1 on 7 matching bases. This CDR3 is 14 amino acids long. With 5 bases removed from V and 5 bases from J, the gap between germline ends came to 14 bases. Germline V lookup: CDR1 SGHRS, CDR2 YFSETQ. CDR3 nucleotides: TGCGCCAGCAGGTGGAGGGGGCGCGACAATGAGCAGTTCTTC. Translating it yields CASRWRGRDNEQFF.

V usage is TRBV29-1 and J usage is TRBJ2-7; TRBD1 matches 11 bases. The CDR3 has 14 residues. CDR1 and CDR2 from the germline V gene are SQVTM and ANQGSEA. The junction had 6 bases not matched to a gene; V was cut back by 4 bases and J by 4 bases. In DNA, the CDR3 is TGCAGCGTTGTTCGTGGACAGGGGGCTTACGAGCAGTACTTC. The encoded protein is CSVVRGQGAYEQYF.

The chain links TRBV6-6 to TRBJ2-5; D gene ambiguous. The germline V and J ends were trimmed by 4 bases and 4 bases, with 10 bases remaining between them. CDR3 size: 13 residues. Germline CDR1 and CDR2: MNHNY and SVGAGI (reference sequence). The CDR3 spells CASSFPGRETQYF. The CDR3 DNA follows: TGTGCCAGCAGTTTTCCGGGTAGAGAGACCCAGTACTTC.

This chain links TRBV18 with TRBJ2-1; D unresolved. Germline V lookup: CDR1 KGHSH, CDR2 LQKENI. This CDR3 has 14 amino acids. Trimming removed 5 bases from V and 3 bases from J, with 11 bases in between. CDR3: CASSEVVGYNEQFF. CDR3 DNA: TGTGCCAGCTCAGAGGTAGTGGGCTACAATGAGCAGTTCTTC. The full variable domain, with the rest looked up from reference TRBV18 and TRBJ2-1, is NAGVMQNPRHLVRRRGQEARLRCSPMKGHSHVYWYRQLPEEGLKFMVYLQKENIIDESGMPKERFSAEFPKEGPSILRIQQVVRGDSAAYFCASSEVVGYNEQFFGPGTRLTVL.

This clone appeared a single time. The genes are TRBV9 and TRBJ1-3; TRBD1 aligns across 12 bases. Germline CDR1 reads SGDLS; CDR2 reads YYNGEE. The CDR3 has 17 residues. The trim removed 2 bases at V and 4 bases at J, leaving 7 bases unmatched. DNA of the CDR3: TGTGCCAGCAGCGTTGGGGACAGGGGGCATATAGGAAACACCATATATTTT. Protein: CASSVGDRGHIGNTIYF.

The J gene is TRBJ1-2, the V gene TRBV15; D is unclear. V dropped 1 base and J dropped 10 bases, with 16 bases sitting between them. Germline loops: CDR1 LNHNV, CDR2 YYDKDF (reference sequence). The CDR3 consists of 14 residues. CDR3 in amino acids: CATSRGLLGATYTF. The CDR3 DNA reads TGTGCCACCAGCAGAGGGCTCCTAGGTGCTACCTACACCTTC. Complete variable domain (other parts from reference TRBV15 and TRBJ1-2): DAMVIQNPRYQVTQFGKPVTLSCSQTLNHNVMYWYQQKSSQAPKLLFHYYDKDFNNEADTPDNFQSRRPNTSFCFLDIRSPGLGDTAMYLCATSRGLLGATYTFGSGTRLTVV.

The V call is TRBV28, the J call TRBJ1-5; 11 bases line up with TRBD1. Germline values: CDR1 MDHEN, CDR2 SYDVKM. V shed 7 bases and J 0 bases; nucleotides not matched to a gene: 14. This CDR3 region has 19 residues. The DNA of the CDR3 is TGTGCCAGCAAGAACTGGGGACAGGGGGGTGGGTATAGCAATCAGCCCCAGCATTTT. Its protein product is CASKNWGQGGGYSNQPQHF.

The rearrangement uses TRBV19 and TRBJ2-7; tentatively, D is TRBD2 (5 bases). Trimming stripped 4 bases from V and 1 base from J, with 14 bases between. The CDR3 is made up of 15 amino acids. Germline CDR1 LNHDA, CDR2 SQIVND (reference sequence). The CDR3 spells CASSTRLGVSYEQYF. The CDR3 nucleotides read TGTGCCAGTAGTACGAGGCTCGGGGTATCCTACGAGCAGTACTTC.

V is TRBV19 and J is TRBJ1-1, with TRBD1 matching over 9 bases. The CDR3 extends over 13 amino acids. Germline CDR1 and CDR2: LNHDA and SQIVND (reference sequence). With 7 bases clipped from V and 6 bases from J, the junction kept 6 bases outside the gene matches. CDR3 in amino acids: CASTRQGGSEAFF. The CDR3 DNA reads TGTGCCAGTACCCGACAGGGGGGGTCTGAAGCTTTCTTT.

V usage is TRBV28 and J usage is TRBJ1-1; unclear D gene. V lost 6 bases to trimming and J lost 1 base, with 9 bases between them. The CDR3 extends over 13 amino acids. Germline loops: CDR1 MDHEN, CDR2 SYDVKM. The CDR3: CASSPQANTEAFF. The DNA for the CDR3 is TGTGCCAGCAGCCCCCAGGCGAACACTGAAGCTTTCTTT.

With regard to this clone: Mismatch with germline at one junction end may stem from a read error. The CDR3 protein is CASSERQGCHF. CDR3 DNA: TGTGCCAGCAGTGAAAGACAGGGATGTCACTTC. The genes are TRBV6-1 and TRBJ2-4, with TRBD1 matching 7 bases. Germline assignment: CDR1 MNHNS and CDR2 SASEGT. The CDR3 is made up of 11 amino acids.

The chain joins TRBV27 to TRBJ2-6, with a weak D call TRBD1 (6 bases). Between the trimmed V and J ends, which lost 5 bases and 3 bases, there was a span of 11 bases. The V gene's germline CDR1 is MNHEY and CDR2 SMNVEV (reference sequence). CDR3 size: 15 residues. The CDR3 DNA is TGTGCCAGCAGTCTACAGGGAAGTGGGGCCAACGTCCTGACTTTC. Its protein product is CASSLQGSGANVLTF.

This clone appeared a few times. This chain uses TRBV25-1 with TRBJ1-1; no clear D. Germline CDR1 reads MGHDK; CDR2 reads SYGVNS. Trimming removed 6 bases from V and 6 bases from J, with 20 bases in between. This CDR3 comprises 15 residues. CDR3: CASRSDIGAYSEAFF. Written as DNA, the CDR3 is TGTGCCAGCAGATCCGATATAGGAGCCTACTCTGAAGCTTTCTTT.

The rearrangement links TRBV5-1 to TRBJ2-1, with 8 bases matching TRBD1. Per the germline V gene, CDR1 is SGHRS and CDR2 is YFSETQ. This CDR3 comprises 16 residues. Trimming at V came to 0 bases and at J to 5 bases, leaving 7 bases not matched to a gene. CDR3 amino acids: CASSLGPGGQDNEQFF. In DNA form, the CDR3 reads TGCGCCAGCAGCTTGGGCCCAGGGGGACAGGACAATGAGCAGTTCTTC.

The DNA of the CDR3 is TGTGCCAGCTCACAATATGACGGACAAGTGGGCTATGGCTACACCTTC. Translation gives CASSQYDGQVGYGYTF. This chain joins TRBV18 and TRBJ1-2, with D perhaps TRBD1 (5 bases). The CDR3 is made up of 16 amino acids. Germline CDR1 KGHSH, CDR2 LQKENI. V lost 4 bases, J lost 4 bases, and 19 bases lay in between. Full variable domain (rest looked up from reference TRBV18 and TRBJ1-2): NAGVMQNPRHLVRRRGQEARLRCSPMKGHSHVYWYRQLPEEGLKFMVYLQKENIIDESGMPKERFSAEFPKEGPSILRIQQVVRGDSAAYFCASSQYDGQVGYGYTFGSGTRLTVV.

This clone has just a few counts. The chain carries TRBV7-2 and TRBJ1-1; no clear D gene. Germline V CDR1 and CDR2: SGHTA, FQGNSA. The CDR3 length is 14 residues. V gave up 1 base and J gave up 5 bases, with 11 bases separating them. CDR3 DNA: TGTGCCAGCAGCTTAGGTGAGGTTAGAACTGAAGCTTTCTTT. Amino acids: CASSLGEVRTEAFF.

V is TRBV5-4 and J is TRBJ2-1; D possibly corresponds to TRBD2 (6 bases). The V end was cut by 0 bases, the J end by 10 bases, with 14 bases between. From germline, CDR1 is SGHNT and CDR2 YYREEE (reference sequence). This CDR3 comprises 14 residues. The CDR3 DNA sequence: TGTGCCAGCAGCTTGGCCCTCCCCGCGGGGGAGCAGTTCTTC. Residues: CASSLALPAGEQFF.

Here the CDR3 reads CASSLGTGNEAFF. CDR3 nucleotide sequence: TGTGCCAGCTCACTCGGGACAGGGAATGAAGCTTTCTTT. The chain joins TRBV18 to TRBJ1-1; TRBD1 matches 9 bases. Per germline, CDR1 KGHSH and CDR2 LQKENI. The CDR3 loop spans 13 amino acids. Unmatched junction bases numbered 4, after V lost 4 bases and J lost 7 bases.

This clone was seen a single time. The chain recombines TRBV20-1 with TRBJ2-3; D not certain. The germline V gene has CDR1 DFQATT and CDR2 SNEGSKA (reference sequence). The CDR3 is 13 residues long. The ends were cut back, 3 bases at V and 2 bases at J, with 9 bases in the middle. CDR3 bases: TGCAGTGCTAGTAATCGTCTCACAGATACGCAGTATTTT. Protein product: CSASNRLTDTQYF.

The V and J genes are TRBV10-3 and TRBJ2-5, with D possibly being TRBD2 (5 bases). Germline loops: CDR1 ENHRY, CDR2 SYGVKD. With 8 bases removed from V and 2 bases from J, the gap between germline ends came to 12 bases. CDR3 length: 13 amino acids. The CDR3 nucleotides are TGTGCCATCCGCCTCGAGGGTCAAGAGACCCAGTACTTC. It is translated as CAIRLEGQETQYF.

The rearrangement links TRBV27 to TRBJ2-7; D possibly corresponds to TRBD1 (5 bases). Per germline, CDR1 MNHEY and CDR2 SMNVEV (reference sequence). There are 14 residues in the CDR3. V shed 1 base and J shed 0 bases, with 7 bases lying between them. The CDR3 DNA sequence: TGTGCCAGCAGTTTATTTCAGGGCTCCTACGAGCAGTACTTC. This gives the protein CASSLFQGSYEQYF.

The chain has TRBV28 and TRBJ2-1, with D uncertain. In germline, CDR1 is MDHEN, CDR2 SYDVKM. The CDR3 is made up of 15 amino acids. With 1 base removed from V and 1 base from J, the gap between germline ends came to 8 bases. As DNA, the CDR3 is TGTGCCAGCAGTTTATTTGCGGTGTCCTACAATGAGCAGTTCTTC. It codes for CASSLFAVSYNEQFF.

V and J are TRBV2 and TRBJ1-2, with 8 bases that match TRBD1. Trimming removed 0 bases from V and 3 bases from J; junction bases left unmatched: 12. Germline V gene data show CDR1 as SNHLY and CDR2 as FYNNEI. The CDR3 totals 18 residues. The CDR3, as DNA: TGTGCCAGCAGTGAAGCGCTTCGCTACGACAGGGGTTACTATGGCTACACCTTC. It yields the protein CASSEALRYDRGYYGYTF.

The CDR3 spells CASSTFSQGAELLLYEQYF. CDR3 in DNA: TGTGCCAGCAGCACCTTCTCACAGGGAGCCGAATTGCTTCTCTACGAGCAGTACTTC. The J gene is TRBJ2-7, the V gene TRBV28; maybe TRBD1 (6 bases). Trimming removed 6 bases at V and 3 bases at J, with 30 bases between. This CDR3 comprises 19 residues. The V gene's germline CDR1 is MDHEN and CDR2 SYDVKM.

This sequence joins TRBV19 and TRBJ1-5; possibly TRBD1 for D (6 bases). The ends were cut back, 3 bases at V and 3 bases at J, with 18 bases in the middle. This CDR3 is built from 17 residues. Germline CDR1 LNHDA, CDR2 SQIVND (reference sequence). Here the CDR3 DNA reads TGTGCCAGTAGTATCCCCACAGGGTTTTCAGACAATCAGCCCCAGCATTTT. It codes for CASSIPTGFSDNQPQHF.

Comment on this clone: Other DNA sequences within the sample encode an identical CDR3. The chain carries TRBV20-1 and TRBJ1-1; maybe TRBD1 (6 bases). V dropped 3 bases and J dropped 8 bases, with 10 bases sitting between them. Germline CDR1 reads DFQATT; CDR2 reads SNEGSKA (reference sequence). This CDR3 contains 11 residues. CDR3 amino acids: CSASRTGEAFF. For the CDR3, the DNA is TGCAGTGCTAGCCGTACAGGGGAAGCTTTCTTT.

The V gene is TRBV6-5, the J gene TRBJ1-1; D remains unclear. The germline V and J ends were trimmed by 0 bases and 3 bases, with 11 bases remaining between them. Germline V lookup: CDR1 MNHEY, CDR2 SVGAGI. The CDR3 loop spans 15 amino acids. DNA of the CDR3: TGTGCCAGCAGTTACTCGCCGGGCGGGGACACTGAAGCTTTCTTT. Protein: CASSYSPGGDTEAFF.

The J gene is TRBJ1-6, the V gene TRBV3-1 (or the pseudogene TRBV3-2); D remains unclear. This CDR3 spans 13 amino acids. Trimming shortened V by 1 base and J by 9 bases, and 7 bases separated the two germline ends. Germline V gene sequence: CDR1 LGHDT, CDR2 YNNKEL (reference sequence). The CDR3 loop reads CASSQVSASPLHF. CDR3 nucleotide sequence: TGTGCCAGCAGCCAAGTGAGTGCTTCACCCCTCCACTTT.